The clone carrying this T cell receptor beta chain has more than one count but fewer than ten. The sample belongs to a study of patients and donors after allogeneic stem cell transplantation. V was trimmed by 4 bases and J by 0 bases, leaving 12 bases between them. This CDR3 spans 15 amino acids. Germline V gene data show CDR1 as SEHNR and CDR2 as FQNEAQ (reference sequence). TCRdb reprocessed the RT-PCR reads via MiXCR and lists one record per CDR3 protein. The data hold some 30,000 distinct CDR3 sequences, with about 37% observed a single time. The sample taken for sequencing was blood, either unsorted or a sorted T cell fraction (not recorded which). The receptor's source is a human donor who was either an allogeneic HSCT recipient or a stem cell or donor lymphocyte infusion donor (not recorded which). It is not recorded whose cells these are; they may come from a transplant donor. This chain uses TRBV7-9 with TRBJ1-1; TRBD1 might be the D (6 bases). The DNA for the CDR3 is TGTGCCAGCAGCTCGCCGGGACACATGAACACTGAAGCTTTCTTT. Amino acids: CASSSPGHMNTEAFF. The full variable domain, completed using reference TRBV7-9 and TRBJ1-1, is DTGVSQNPRHKITKRGQNVTFRCDPISEHNRLYWYRQTLGQGPEFLTYFQNEAQLEKSRLLSDRFSAERPKGSFSTLEIQRTEQGDSAMYLCASSSPGHMNTEAFFGQGTRLTVV.